These 18 T cell receptor beta chains were sequenced from one sample in a study of blood T cell repertoires in COVID-19. Using immunoSEQ multiplex PCR, the repertoire was profiled, and TCRdb retains in-frame clones only, with some absent. The profile covers about 360,000 clones, with approximately 86% appearing a single time and approximately 2.9% taken by the ten largest. Sequenced sample: peripheral blood. The receptors originated from a human donor in a cohort sampled during active COVID-19.

The chain couples TRBV7-2 to TRBJ2-3; 7 bases align to TRBD2. CDR1 is SGHTA and CDR2 is FQGNSA in the germline V gene. J lost 6 bases, V lost 1 base, and 10 bases had no gene match. The CDR3 sequence is 16 residues long. CDR3 protein: CASSLVGPPRGDTQYF. The CDR3 bases are TGTGCCAGCAGCTTAGTTGGCCCGCCGCGGGGGGATACGCAGTATTTT.

The chain couples TRBV2 to TRBJ2-7, with D maybe TRBD2 (6 bases). Trimming removed 0 bases at V and 6 bases at J, with 15 bases between. Germline CDR1 reads SNHLY; CDR2 reads FYNNEI. The CDR3 sequence is 15 residues long. The chain's CDR3 is CASSEASGVPIEQYF. The CDR3 region has the DNA TGTGCCAGCAGTGAAGCATCGGGGGTACCCATCGAGCAGTACTTC.

V gene TRBV27 combines with J gene TRBJ1-1; 11 positions match TRBD1. Germline CDR1 and CDR2: MNHEY and SMNVEV (reference sequence). V was pared by 6 bases and J by 1 base, with 10 bases of the junction left unmatched. The CDR3 runs 17 residues. The DNA of the CDR3 is TGTGCCAGCAGGAGCCTCGGACAGGGGGCATGGAACACTGAAGCTTTCTTT. Its protein product is CASRSLGQGAWNTEAFF.

V is TRBV4-1 and J is TRBJ2-3, with 13 nucleotides matching TRBD2. The ends lost 4 bases at V and 1 base at J; junction bases unmatched: 2. This CDR3 region has 16 residues. Germline V gene lookup returns CDR1 MGHRA and CDR2 YSYEKL. Here the CDR3 reads CASSLGLAGGTDTQYF. CDR3 DNA sequence: TGCGCCAGCAGCCTCGGACTAGCGGGGGGCACAGATACGCAGTATTTT.

The genes are TRBV6-5 and TRBJ1-1; perhaps TRBD1 as D (6 bases). The CDR3 runs to 15 residues. Between the trimmed V and J ends, which lost 5 bases and 4 bases, there was a span of 17 bases. The germline CDR1 and CDR2 sequences are MNHEY and SVGAGI. CDR3 in amino acids: CASSHQFNRATEAFF. The CDR3 nucleotides are TGTGCCAGCAGTCACCAGTTTAACAGGGCCACTGAAGCTTTCTTT.

V usage is TRBV5-4 and J usage is TRBJ1-6; perhaps TRBD1 as D (6 bases). The CDR3 has 17 amino acids. Trimming took off 5 bases at V and 6 bases at J, with 21 bases between the two ends. Germline V gene sequence: CDR1 SGHNT, CDR2 YYREEE (reference sequence). CDR3 sequence reads: CASSRGTDRGGNSPLHF. The CDR3 DNA follows: TGTGCCAGCAGTCGAGGGACGGACAGAGGGGGTAATTCACCCCTCCACTTT.

CDR3 DNA: TGTGCCAGCAGCTTACAGGGATTTAGCACAGATACGCAGTATTTT. Translating gives CASSLQGFSTDTQYF. This chain joins TRBV11-2 and TRBJ2-3, with D possibly being TRBD1 (5 bases). The germline V gene encodes CDR1 SGHAT and CDR2 FQNNGV. The CDR3 runs to 15 residues. V lost 2 bases to trimming and J lost 0 bases, with 9 bases between them. Looking up the rest from reference TRBV11-2 and TRBJ2-3 gives the full variable domain: EAGVAQSPRYKIIEKRQSVAFWCNPISGHATLYWYQQILGQGPKLLIQFQNNGVVDDSQLPKDRFSAERLKGVDSTLKIQPAKLEDSAVYLCASSLQGFSTDTQYFGPGTRLTVL.

This rearrangement joins TRBV5-5 to TRBJ2-5; 7 positions agree with TRBD1. Germline V lookup: CDR1 SGHKS, CDR2 YYEKEE (reference sequence). V was pared by 4 bases and J by 0 bases, with 6 bases of the junction left unmatched. This CDR3 is 15 amino acids long. The CDR3 protein is CASSVQTGYQETQYF. The DNA of the CDR3 is TGTGCCAGCAGCGTTCAGACAGGGTACCAAGAGACCCAGTACTTC.

The gene calls are TRBV7-2 and TRBJ1-2; possibly TRBD1 for D (6 bases). The CDR3 runs 14 residues. Germline CDR1 reads SGHTA; CDR2 reads FQGNSA. Trimming removed 5 bases from V and 8 bases from J, with 18 bases in between. CDR3 sequence (DNA): TGTGCCAGCAGCAATCAAGGGGGGGCGGACGGCTACACCTTC. Amino acid sequence: CASSNQGGADGYTF. The full variable domain, rest sourced from reference TRBV7-2 and TRBJ1-2, is GAGVSQSPSNKVTEKGKDVELRCDPISGHTALYWYRQSLGQGLEFLIYFQGNSAPDKSGLPSDRFSAERTGGSVSTLTIQRTQQEDSAVYLCASSNQGGADGYTFGSGTRLTVV.

This clone was seen a few times. The chain carries TRBV11-1 and TRBJ2-2; the match to TRBD2 covers 7 bases. Germline V gives CDR1 SGHAT, CDR2 FQDESV (reference sequence). With 5 bases clipped from V and 4 bases from J, the junction kept 10 bases outside the gene matches. CDR3 length: 16 residues. The CDR3 sequence: CASSPRSGGGTGELFF. CDR3 DNA: TGTGCCAGCAGCCCCCGGAGTGGGGGGGGCACCGGGGAGCTGTTTTTT.

The chain uses TRBV10-1 and TRBJ2-7; 7 bases fit TRBD1. Germline V CDR1 and CDR2: WNHNN, SYGVQD (reference sequence). With 3 bases clipped from V and 6 bases from J, the junction kept 8 bases outside the gene matches. The CDR3 has 14 amino acids. The CDR3 sequence is CASSEAGGRSEQYF. DNA of the CDR3: TGCGCCAGCAGTGAAGCAGGGGGAAGATCCGAGCAGTACTTC.

The chain recombines TRBV6-1 with TRBJ1-2; D perhaps matches TRBD1 (6 bases). Germline CDR1 is MNHNS and CDR2 is SASEGT. CDR3 length equals 12 residues. The germline V and J ends were trimmed by 3 bases and 8 bases, with 10 bases remaining between them. Here the CDR3 reads CASSDRGWGYTF. The CDR3 DNA reads TGTGCCAGCAGTGACAGGGGATGGGGCTACACCTTC.

The rearrangement links TRBV11-2 to TRBJ2-7; D may be TRBD2 (6 bases). The CDR3 runs to 15 residues. Trimming took 6 bases from V and 6 from J, leaving 21 bases between them. Germline CDR1 reads SGHAT; CDR2 reads FQNNGV. The CDR3: CASRPGSGRGSEQYF. CDR3 nucleotide sequence: TGTGCCAGCAGACCAGGATCTGGGCGGGGTTCCGAGCAGTACTTC.

This clone was recorded only once. This chain joins TRBV11-2 and TRBJ2-3; D remains ambiguous. Trimming shortened V by 3 bases and J by 4 bases, and 5 bases separated the two germline ends. The CDR3 loop spans 12 amino acids. Germline CDR1 and CDR2: SGHAT and FQNNGV. For the CDR3, the DNA is TGTGCCAGCAGCTTGGGCGCAGATACGCAGTATTTT. Amino acids: CASSLGADTQYF.

The chain uses TRBV5-1 and TRBJ2-2, with a weak D call TRBD1 (6 bases). The germline CDR1 and CDR2 sequences are SGHRS and YFSETQ. V was trimmed by 2 bases and J by 0 bases, leaving 8 bases between them. The CDR3 totals 15 residues. This CDR3 reads CASSLGTTNTGELFF. Here the CDR3 DNA reads TGCGCCAGCAGCTTAGGGACAACGAACACCGGGGAGCTGTTTTTT.

This chain uses TRBV30 with TRBJ2-6; D perhaps matches TRBD1 (6 bases). Germline CDR1 is GTSNPN and CDR2 is SVGIG (reference sequence). This CDR3 spans 17 amino acids. V lost 6 bases and J 0 bases, leaving 18 bases between the germline ends. CDR3 sequence: CACAMDSAASGANVLTF. In nucleotides, the CDR3 is TGTGCCTGTGCAATGGACAGTGCTGCCTCTGGGGCCAACGTCCTGACTTTC.

The genes are TRBV11-2 and TRBJ1-5, with no clear D. The germline CDR1 and CDR2 sequences are SGHAT and FQNNGV. Trimming pared 0 bases from V and 5 bases from J, leaving 5 bases between. The CDR3 has 13 amino acids. The DNA for the CDR3 is TGTGCCAGCAGCTTAGACCGGGATCAGCCCCAGCATTTT. It is translated as CASSLDRDQPQHF.

V usage is TRBV11-2 and J usage is TRBJ1-3, with no clear D. Trimming took 3 bases from V and 3 from J, leaving 9 bases between them. Germline values: CDR1 SGHAT, CDR2 FQNNGV. The CDR3 contains 14 residues. CDR3: CASSLMADGNTIYF. The CDR3 DNA is TGTGCCAGCAGCTTGATGGCAGATGGAAACACCATATATTTT.